Listed below are T cell receptor beta chains from one sample, sequenced in a study of blood T cell repertoires in COVID-19. Here immunoSEQ multiplex PCR was the method, and the copy in TCRdb shows in-frame clones only, minus some. This sample has about 50,000 clones, with around nine tenths found just once. Sequenced input: peripheral blood. All receptors derive from a woman over 75 with acute or convalescent COVID-19. CDR3s include the opening cysteine and the closing phenylalanine or tryptophan. The order of the fields is J gene, D gene, clone size, CDR3 length, V gene, CDR3 DNA, CDR3 protein. D genes are given only for firm matches. Clone size is stated in some rows and not others, as once, few, many or a class when expanded.

TRBJ1-1 | - | - | 16 | TRBV11-2 | TGTGCCAGCAGCCGTACCAGGGGCAGGGGCCCCACTGAAGCTTTCTTT | CASSRTRGRGPTEAFF
TRBJ2-7 | TRBD2 | - | 14 | TRBV11-2 | TGTGCCAGCAGTCCTCTAGCGGGAGGTTACGAGCAGTACTTC | CASSPLAGGYEQYF
TRBJ1-3 | - | - | 18 | TRBV7-2 | TGTGCCAGCAGCTTAGCCTACAGGGTAGGGTTGGGTGGAAACACCATATATTTT | CASSLAYRVGLGGNTIYF
TRBJ1-3 | - | - | 14 | TRBV5-5 | TGTGCCAGCAGCTTTCCCGGGTCTGGAAACACCATATATTTT | CASSFPGSGNTIYF
TRBJ2-1 | - | - | 14 | TRBV30 | TGTGCCTGGAGTTCGACAAGAACCTACAATGAGCAGTTCTTC | CAWSSTRTYNEQFF
TRBJ2-7 | - | - | 14 | TRBV7-2 | TGTGCCAGCAGCTTCCTTTCCAGCTCCTACGAGCAGTACTTC | CASSFLSSSYEQYF
TRBJ1-1 | TRBD1 | once | 14 | TRBV7-9 | TGTGCCAGCAGGGATTGGACAGGGAAGACTGAAGCTTTCTTT | CASRDWTGKTEAFF
TRBJ2-7 | TRBD1 | - | 14 | TRBV10-1 | TGCGCCCCCAGGGGGCGGGACTCTTCCTACGAGCAGTACTTC | CAPRGRDSSYEQYF
TRBJ1-2 | - | - | 14 | TRBV19 | TGTGCCAGTAAGAGGTGGGAGGGAGGCGATGGCTACACCTTC | CASKRWEGGDGYTF
TRBJ2-7 | TRBD2 | - | 13 | TRBV10-3 | TGTGCCATCCTAGCGGGAGCGACCTACGAGCAGTACTTC | CAILAGATYEQYF
TRBJ2-2 | TRBD1 | - | 16 | TRBV19 | TGTGCCAGTTCGAGGGACAGGGTCGGGGAGACCGGGGAGCTGTTTTTT | CASSRDRVGETGELFF
TRBJ2-3 | TRBD2 | - | 15 | TRBV5-1 | TGCGCCAGCAGCTTGTCTAGCGGGAGCCCAGATACGCAGTATTTT | CASSLSSGSPDTQYF
TRBJ2-1 | TRBD2 | - | 18 | TRBV27 | TGTGCCAGCAGTTTATCAGGGGGACTAGCGAAACCTCACAATGAGCAGTTCTTC | CASSLSGGLAKPHNEQFF
TRBJ2-7 | - | - | 15 | TRBV24-1 | TGTGCCACCAGTGATTTGTGGGGCAGGAGCTACGAGCAGTACTTC | CATSDLWGRSYEQYF
TRBJ2-7 | - | - | 12 | TRBV18 | TGTGCCAGCTCACACAGTCCCTACGAGCAGTACTTC | CASSHSPYEQYF
TRBJ2-1 | - | - | 15 | TRBV6-2/TRBV6-3 | TGTGCCAGCAGTAGGGGGGGACTTAATTACAATGAGCAGTTCTTC | CASSRGGLNYNEQFF
TRBJ2-7 | - | - | 12 | TRBV27 | TGTGCCAGCAGTTCCCTCTCCTACGAGCAGTACTTC | CASSSLSYEQYF
TRBJ2-3 | TRBD2 | - | 15 | TRBV5-4 | TGTGCCAGCAGCTTGGGGCTAGCGGGAGGAGATACGCAGTATTTT | CASSLGLAGGDTQYF
TRBJ2-5 | TRBD2 | few | 16 | TRBV10-1 | TGCGCCAGCAGTGATGACGGACTAGACTACCAAGAGACCCAGTACTTC | CASSDDGLDYQETQYF
TRBJ1-4 | TRBD1 | - | 16 | TRBV10-2 | TGCGCCAGCAGTGTAGGAAGACAGGGCCAAGAAGGAAAACTGTTTTTT | CASSVGRQGQEGKLFF
TRBJ1-1 | TRBD1 | - | 15 | TRBV4-3 | TGCGCCAGCAGCCAGGAAAGGACAGGGGGCTTCATAGTTTTCTTT | CASSQERTGGFIVFF
TRBJ1-1 | TRBD1 | - | 14 | TRBV2 | TGTGCCAGCACCCCCGACAGGGGGAGCACTGAAGCTTTCTTT | CASTPDRGSTEAFF
TRBJ2-6 | - | - | 13 | TRBV6-6 | TGTGCCACCACACAGATAGGGGCCAACGTCCTGACTTTC | CATTQIGANVLTF
TRBJ2-5 | TRBD1 | - | 15 | TRBV5-4 | TGTGCCAGCAGCTTACCGACAGGGGGTCGCCGGACCCAGTACTTC | CASSLPTGGRRTQYF
TRBJ2-1 | TRBD2 | - | 13 | TRBV7-2 | TGTGCCAGCACACTAGCGGCAGCGGCCAGGCAGTTCTTC | CASTLAAAARQFF
TRBJ1-1 | TRBD1 | once | 15 | TRBV19 | TGTGCCAGTAGTGGTCACGACAGGGGGAACACTGAAGCTTTCTTT | CASSGHDRGNTEAFF
TRBJ2-7 | - | - | 14 | TRBV7-9 | TGTGCCAGCAGCTTAGGCCCTTCGGTATACGAGCAGTACTTC | CASSLGPSVYEQYF
TRBJ2-7 | TRBD1 | - | 12 | TRBV29-1 | TGCAGCGTTGAAGTCGGGACAGTAAAGCAGTACTTC | CSVEVGTVKQYF
TRBJ2-1 | - | - | 13 | TRBV18 | TGTGCCAGCTCACCAGACTGGAGCAATGAGCAGTTCTTC | CASSPDWSNEQFF
TRBJ2-7 | - | - | 13 | TRBV5-4 | TGTGCCAGCGCCCCCCCGGGAGCAGGGGAGCAGTACTTC | CASAPPGAGEQYF
TRBJ2-7 | TRBD1 | - | 15 | TRBV9 | TGTGCCAGCAGCGTTGGGGGGACAGGGAGCTACGAGCAGTACTTC | CASSVGGTGSYEQYF
TRBJ2-3 | TRBD2 | - | 13 | TRBV4-2 | TGTGCCAGCCGGGGAGGGCGAACAGATACGCAGTATTTT | CASRGGRTDTQYF
TRBJ1-5 | TRBD1 | - | 20 | TRBV12-5 | TGTGCTAGTGGTTTGTCGGGAGGCAGGGGGCTTTTGGGTAGCAATCAGCCCCAGCATTTT | CASGLSGGRGLLGSNQPQHF
TRBJ2-1 | TRBD2 | - | 16 | TRBV18 | TGTGCCAGCTCACCACGGACTAGCGGGAGCGGCAATGAGCAGTTCTTC | CASSPRTSGSGNEQFF
TRBJ2-1 | TRBD2 | - | 16 | TRBV9 | TGTGCCAGCAGCGTTGGGACTAGCGGGACCTACAATGAGCAGTTCTTC | CASSVGTSGTYNEQFF
TRBJ2-3 | - | - | 15 | TRBV5-6 | TGTGCCAGCCGCTCCCTGACAAGGAACACAGATACGCAGTATTTT | CASRSLTRNTDTQYF
TRBJ2-7 | - | once | 15 | TRBV5-4 | TGTGCCAGCAGCTCCGGGGGAGATACCTCCTACGAGCAGTACTTC | CASSSGGDTSYEQYF
TRBJ2-2 | - | - | 16 | TRBV30 | TGTGCCTGGAGTGTACCACTCAGGAGGGCGGCCGGGGAGCTGTTTTTT | CAWSVPLRRAAGELFF
TRBJ2-4 | - | - | 12 | TRBV7-9 | TGTGCCAGCACCGGCCCCGACGGGAGAATACACTTC | CASTGPDGRIHF
TRBJ1-4 | TRBD1 | - | 16 | TRBV4-1 | TGCGCCAGCAGCCAAGGCTACGGACAGGGGTATGAAAAACTGTTTTTT | CASSQGYGQGYEKLFF
TRBJ1-5 | TRBD1 | - | 15 | TRBV5-1 | TGCGCCAGCAGCGGGACAGGGGAAAACAATCAGCCCCAGCATTTT | CASSGTGENNQPQHF
TRBJ2-1 | TRBD1 | - | 15 | TRBV9 | TGTGCCAGCAGCGGTGAGGGACAGGGGGCGAATGAGCAGTTCTTC | CASSGEGQGANEQFF
TRBJ1-5 | - | once | 14 | TRBV28 | TGTGCCAGCACGGGGGGGGTTAGCAATCAGCCCCAGCATTTT | CASTGGVSNQPQHF
TRBJ1-1 | TRBD1 | - | 15 | TRBV6-5 | TGTGCCAGCAGTTCAGGGACAGGCCGGTTAGCTGAAGCTTTCTTT | CASSSGTGRLAEAFF
TRBJ1-5 | - | - | 15 | TRBV21-1 | TGTGCCAGCAGCATTCGCACCGCGGCGAATCAGCCCCAGCATTTT | CASSIRTAANQPQHF
TRBJ2-3 | - | - | 15 | TRBV25-1 | TGTGCCAGCAGTGAGGCAGGAAAAGGCACAGATACGCAGTATTTT | CASSEAGKGTDTQYF
TRBJ1-1 | - | once | 12 | TRBV30 | TGTGCCTGGAGTGTAATTCCGGGGGGAGCTTTCTTT | CAWSVIPGGAFF
TRBJ2-3 | TRBD2 | - | 13 | TRBV2 | TGTGCCAGCAGTGAACTAGCGGAAGATACGCAGTATTTT | CASSELAEDTQYF
TRBJ2-1 | TRBD2 | - | 15 | TRBV30 | TGTGCCTGGAGGAACTCGGGAGGGGGGCACTCTGAGCAGTTCTTC | CAWRNSGGGHSEQFF
TRBJ2-1 | - | once | 16 | TRBV3-1/TRBV3-2 | TGTGCCAGCAGCCAAGATAAGGCGGGATCCTACAATGAGCAGTTCTTC | CASSQDKAGSYNEQFF
TRBJ1-2 | - | - | 13 | TRBV6-5 | TGTGCCAGCTCGACGGGGTCTCGCTATGGCTACACCTTC | CASSTGSRYGYTF
TRBJ2-2 | TRBD1 | - | 15 | TRBV6-5 | TGTGCCAGCAGAAGACAGGGGTCAAACACCGGGGAGCTGTTTTTT | CASRRQGSNTGELFF
TRBJ2-1 | TRBD2 | - | 13 | TRBV9 | TGTGCCAGCAGGGCTAGCGGGAGTAATGAGCAGTTCTTC | CASRASGSNEQFF
TRBJ1-6 | - | - | 14 | TRBV13 | TGTGCCAGCAGCTTTGCAGTTACGGGTTCACCCCTCCACTTT | CASSFAVTGSPLHF
TRBJ1-6 | TRBD1 | - | 14 | TRBV6-5 | TGTGCCAGCAGCCCGGACAGGCTGAATTCACCCCTCCACTTT | CASSPDRLNSPLHF